Following are 27 T cell receptor beta chains from one sample sequenced in a study of blood T cell repertoires in COVID-19. The repertoire was sequenced with immunoSEQ multiplex PCR; TCRdb's copy has only in-frame clones and lacks some. Here the sample spans under 450,000 clones, 75% to 90% being singletons. Sequencing was performed on peripheral blood. Receptors originate from a middle-aged woman with COVID-19, enrolled during active disease.

The chain recombines TRBV11-2 with TRBJ2-1; 9 nucleotides match TRBD2. With V trimmed by 2 bases and J by 7 bases, 9 bases remained unmatched. From germline, CDR1 is SGHAT and CDR2 FQNNGV. CDR3 length: 16 residues. The CDR3 spells CASSLPPAGGPNEQFF. The CDR3 nucleotides are TGTGCCAGCAGCTTACCCCCCGCGGGAGGGCCGAATGAGCAGTTCTTC.

In this sample, this clone turned up once. The chain joins TRBV11-2 to TRBJ2-7; 10 bases line up with TRBD1. The CDR3 totals 15 residues. Germline CDR1 is SGHAT and CDR2 is FQNNGV. Trimming at V came to 2 bases and at J to 3 bases, leaving 4 bases not matched to a gene. The CDR3 loop reads CASSLNRDRGYEQYF. CDR3 sequence (DNA): TGTGCCAGCAGCTTAAACCGGGACAGGGGCTACGAGCAGTACTTC. Complete variable domain (other parts from reference TRBV11-2 and TRBJ2-7): EAGVAQSPRYKIIEKRQSVAFWCNPISGHATLYWYQQILGQGPKLLIQFQNNGVVDDSQLPKDRFSAERLKGVDSTLKIQPAKLEDSAVYLCASSLNRDRGYEQYFGPGTRLTVT.

The chain carries TRBV12-5 and TRBJ1-1, with D unclear. CDR3 length equals 16 residues. The germline V gene encodes CDR1 LGHNT and CDR2 FRNRAP. V was cut by 0 bases and J by 4 bases, with 15 bases left in between. This chain's CDR3 is CASGLVLTGDPTEAFF. DNA for the CDR3: TGTGCTAGTGGTTTGGTACTGACGGGAGACCCCACTGAAGCTTTCTTT.

V is TRBV29-1 and J is TRBJ1-5; D uncertain. The V end was cut by 3 bases, the J end by 2 bases, with 11 bases between. The CDR3 covers 14 residues. The V gene's germline CDR1 is SQVTM and CDR2 ANQGSEA. CDR3 sequence: CSVDSGEGNQPQHF. The CDR3 nucleotides are TGCAGCGTTGATAGTGGTGAGGGCAATCAGCCCCAGCATTTT.

This clone was seen just once. This chain uses TRBV20-1 with TRBJ2-5, with TRBD2 identical over 14 bases. J was trimmed by 5 bases and V by 3 bases; bases with no gene match: 8. The CDR3 consists of 16 residues. The germline V gene encodes CDR1 DFQATT and CDR2 SNEGSKA (reference sequence). In DNA, the CDR3 is TGCAGTGCTAGTAGACTAGCGGGAGGGAGGGGCGAGACCCAGTACTTC. Translated, it gives CSASRLAGGRGETQYF.

This clone came up once. V usage is TRBV6-5 and J usage is TRBJ1-5; D gene unclear. The CDR3 contains 15 residues. Trimming removed 5 bases at V and 0 bases at J, with 11 bases between. CDR1 and CDR2 (germline): MNHEY, SVGAGI. The CDR3 DNA sequence: TGTGCCAGCAGTACTACTGGTGATAGCAATCAGCCCCAGCATTTT. Translation gives CASSTTGDSNQPQHF.

The rearrangement links TRBV7-9 to TRBJ2-1, with TRBD2 identical over 9 bases. Germline V lookup: CDR1 SEHNR, CDR2 FQNEAQ (reference sequence). The V gene end was trimmed by 2 bases and the J gene end by 4 bases; junction bases not matched to a gene: 9. The CDR3 spans 17 residues. CDR3 sequence: CASSLIRGRDFYNEQFF. Here the CDR3 DNA reads TGTGCCAGCAGCTTAATTCGCGGGAGGGATTTTTACAATGAGCAGTTCTTC.

This chain links TRBV7-3 with TRBJ1-1, with D unresolved. Between the trimmed V and J ends, which lost 5 bases and 1 base, there was a span of 11 bases. This CDR3 contains 14 residues. Per the germline V gene, CDR1 is SGHTA and CDR2 is FQGTGA. The CDR3 DNA is TGTGCCAGCAGCGCTCTAAGTAGGAACACTGAAGCTTTCTTT. Its protein product is CASSALSRNTEAFF. Full variable domain (outside the CDR3, taken from reference TRBV7-3 and TRBJ1-1): GAGVSQTPSNKVTEKGKYVELRCDPISGHTALYWYRQSLGQGPEFLIYFQGTGAADDSGLPNDRFFAVRPEGSVSTLKIQRTERGDSAVYLCASSALSRNTEAFFGQGTRLTVV.

In this sample, this clone turned up a few times. CDR3 region: CASSEVVEEQYF. For the CDR3, the DNA is TGTGCCAGCAGTGAAGTAGTGGAGGAGCAGTACTTC. The chain uses TRBV2 and TRBJ2-7; D remains unclear. In germline, CDR1 is SNHLY, CDR2 FYNNEI. V lost 1 base to trimming and J lost 7 bases, with 8 bases between them. This CDR3 has 12 residues.

The genes are TRBV28 and TRBJ2-7; TRBD2 matches 10 bases. Germline lookup yields CDR1 MDHEN and CDR2 SYDVKM. V gave up 5 bases and J gave up 5 bases; unmatched junction bases: 12. The CDR3 is 16 residues long. CDR3 region: CASSTGTGTSVHEQYF. For the CDR3, the DNA is TGTGCCAGCAGTACCGGAACAGGGACTAGCGTACACGAGCAGTACTTC.

The chain couples TRBV2 to TRBJ1-6; possible D gene TRBD1, 5 bases. V lost 0 bases, J lost 6 bases, and 12 bases lay in between. The CDR3 length is 16 residues. Germline CDR1 reads SNHLY; CDR2 reads FYNNEI. The CDR3 sequence: CASSEAGRGFNSPLHF. Here the CDR3 DNA reads TGTGCCAGCAGTGAAGCGGGGCGGGGCTTTAATTCACCCCTCCACTTT.

The V and J genes are TRBV27 and TRBJ1-1; perhaps TRBD1 as D (6 bases). Trimming took off 6 bases at V and 1 base at J, with 12 bases between the two ends. CDR3 length equals 14 residues. The germline CDR1 and CDR2 sequences are MNHEY and SMNVEV (reference sequence). The CDR3 is CASSPSRGNTEAFF. CDR3 coding DNA: TGTGCCAGCAGCCCCTCCAGGGGGAACACTGAAGCTTTCTTT.

The chain carries TRBV6-5 and TRBJ1-5; D might be TRBD1 (5 bases). CDR3 length equals 14 residues. Germline V lookup: CDR1 MNHEY, CDR2 SVGAGI. Trimming removed 11 bases from V and 4 bases from J, with 18 bases in between. The CDR3 nucleotides read TGTGCCGCCCAGGGTTTTCTCATAAATCAGCCCCAGCATTTT. Translation: CAAQGFLINQPQHF.

In its sample, this clone was seen a few times. The chain couples TRBV28 to TRBJ1-5; D possibly corresponds to TRBD1 (5 bases). The germline V gene encodes CDR1 MDHEN and CDR2 SYDVKM. The CDR3 is 16 amino acids. Trimming shortened V by 4 bases and J by 1 base, and 14 bases separated the two germline ends. This CDR3 reads CASSSTEGISNQPQHF. CDR3 bases: TGTGCCAGCAGTTCAACGGAGGGGATCAGCAATCAGCCCCAGCATTTT.

The chain combines TRBV28 with TRBJ1-1, with D maybe TRBD1 (5 bases). This CDR3 is 14 amino acids long. V was cut by 5 bases and J by 5 bases, with 15 bases left in between. Germline CDR1 reads MDHEN; CDR2 reads SYDVKM. The CDR3 protein is CASSPLQGLTEAFF. The CDR3 coding sequence is TGTGCCAGCAGTCCCCTCCAGGGCCTTACTGAAGCTTTCTTT.

In nucleotides, the CDR3 is TGTGCCAGCAGGGAGGACAGCCCCTACGAGCAGTACTTC. It codes for CASREDSPYEQYF. The rearrangement uses TRBV6-4 and TRBJ2-7, with D maybe TRBD1 (6 bases). V was pared by 6 bases and J by 2 bases, with 11 bases between. Germline V lookup: CDR1 MRHNA, CDR2 SNTAGT. CDR3 length: 13 amino acids.

This sequence joins TRBV5-6 and TRBJ1-2; 11 nucleotides align to TRBD1. Germline values: CDR1 SGHDT, CDR2 YYEEEE. The trim removed 0 bases at V and 4 bases at J, leaving 5 bases unmatched. The CDR3 sequence is 16 residues long. CDR3 in amino acids: CASSLGTGGGGYGYTF. DNA of the CDR3: TGTGCCAGCAGCTTGGGGACAGGGGGCGGTGGCTATGGCTACACCTTC.

This chain uses TRBV7-6 with TRBJ1-2, with D perhaps TRBD1 (6 bases). Germline CDR1 reads SGHVS; CDR2 reads FNYEAQ. Trimming took 2 bases from V and 0 from J, leaving 19 bases between them. The CDR3 runs to 18 residues. CDR3 residues: CASSLLQDSPISNYGYTF. The DNA for the CDR3 is TGTGCCAGCAGCTTATTACAGGACAGTCCCATATCTAACTATGGCTACACCTTC.

The chain employs TRBV12-3 or TRBV12-4 and TRBJ1-5; D might be TRBD1 (5 bases). V dropped 8 bases and J dropped 4 bases, with 12 bases sitting between them. This CDR3 region has 13 residues. CDR3 region: CASGKGLNQPQHF. CDR3 in DNA: TGTGCCAGCGGCAAGGGGCTGAATCAGCCCCAGCATTTT.

The chain carries TRBV19 and TRBJ1-5; TRBD1 might be the D (5 bases). The germline V gene encodes CDR1 LNHDA and CDR2 SQIVND (reference sequence). The CDR3 extends over 13 amino acids. Trimming removed 3 bases from V and 5 bases from J, with 8 bases in between. The CDR3 spells CASSMFRDQPQHF. The CDR3, as DNA: TGTGCCAGTAGTATGTTCAGGGATCAGCCCCAGCATTTT.

The chain carries TRBV20-1 and TRBJ1-4; 7 bases agree with TRBD1. The CDR3 length is 15 residues. In germline, CDR1 is DFQATT, CDR2 SNEGSKA (reference sequence). V was clipped by 5 bases and J by 7 bases; unmatched bases: 13. Here the CDR3 DNA reads TGCAGTGCTCGTGGGACAGCTTCGAAAGGTGAAAAACTGTTTTTT. This sequence encodes CSARGTASKGEKLFF.

The chain joins TRBV19 to TRBJ2-7; D perhaps matches TRBD2 (6 bases). Germline V gives CDR1 LNHDA, CDR2 SQIVND (reference sequence). This CDR3 comprises 12 residues. The V gene lost 3 bases and the J gene lost 6 bases, with 9 bases spanning the gap. The CDR3 region is CASSIDGGEQYF. DNA of the CDR3: TGTGCCAGTAGTATCGACGGGGGCGAGCAGTACTTC.

This chain connects TRBV13 to TRBJ2-1, with 9 bases matching TRBD2. Germline lookup yields CDR1 PRHDT and CDR2 FYEKMQ (reference sequence). Trimming cost V 5 bases and J 6 bases; bases outside gene matches: 11. The CDR3 is 16 amino acids. CDR3 sequence (DNA): TGTGCCAGCAGCCTTCTGGCTAGCGGGACAATCAATGAGCAGTTCTTC. Protein: CASSLLASGTINEQFF.

CDR3 sequence: CATSSHWRGRESNQPQHF. The CDR3 DNA reads as TGTGCCACCAGCAGCCATTGGAGGGGGCGAGAGAGCAATCAGCCCCAGCATTTT. The J gene is TRBJ1-5, the V gene TRBV15; 7 bases fit TRBD1. The CDR3 is 18 amino acids. The trim removed 3 bases at V and 1 base at J, leaving 12 bases unmatched. Germline CDR1 and CDR2: LNHNV and YYDKDF (reference sequence).

J is TRBJ2-7 and V is TRBV29-1; 10 bases map to TRBD1. Germline V gives CDR1 SQVTM, CDR2 ANQGSEA. The CDR3 spans 12 residues. The V segment lost 6 bases and the J segment 4 bases; nucleotides outside the gene matches: 3. The DNA of the CDR3 is TGCAGCGTGGCGGGACAGGGGTACGAGCAGTACTTC. Translation gives CSVAGQGYEQYF.

This chain joins TRBV2 and TRBJ2-1; the D gene is possibly TRBD1 (6 bases). The CDR3 runs to 14 residues. Germline CDR1 and CDR2: SNHLY and FYNNEI. V shed 4 bases and J shed 7 bases, with 14 bases lying between them. For the CDR3, the DNA is TGTGCCAGCAGTGGAGGGACACACAGGAATGAGCAGTTCTTC. Its protein product is CASSGGTHRNEQFF.

The chain recombines TRBV28 with TRBJ1-5; 10 nucleotides align to TRBD1. This CDR3 is 15 amino acids long. Germline V gene data show CDR1 as MDHEN and CDR2 as SYDVKM. V was clipped by 6 bases and J by 3 bases; unmatched bases: 5. The CDR3 loop reads CASSEGQGSNQPQHF. In DNA form, the CDR3 reads TGTGCCAGCAGCGAGGGACAGGGGTCCAATCAGCCCCAGCATTTT.